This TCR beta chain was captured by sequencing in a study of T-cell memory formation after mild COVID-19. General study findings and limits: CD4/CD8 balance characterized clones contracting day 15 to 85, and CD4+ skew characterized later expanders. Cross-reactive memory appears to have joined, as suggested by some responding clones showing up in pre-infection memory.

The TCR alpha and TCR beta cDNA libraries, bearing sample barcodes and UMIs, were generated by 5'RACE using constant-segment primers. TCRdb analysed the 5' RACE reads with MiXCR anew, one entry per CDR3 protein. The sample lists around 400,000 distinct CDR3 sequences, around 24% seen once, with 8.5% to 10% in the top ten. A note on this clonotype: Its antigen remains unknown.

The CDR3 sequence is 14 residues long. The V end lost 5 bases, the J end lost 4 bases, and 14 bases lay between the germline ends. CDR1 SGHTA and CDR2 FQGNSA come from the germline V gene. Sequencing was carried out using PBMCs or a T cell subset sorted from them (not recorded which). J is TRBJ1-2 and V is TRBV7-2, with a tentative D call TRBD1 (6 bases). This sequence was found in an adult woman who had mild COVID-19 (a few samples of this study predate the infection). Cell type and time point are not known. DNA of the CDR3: TGTGCCAGCAGCCCCGTGGGGGGGGCCTATGGCTACACCTTC. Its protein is CASSPVGGAYGYTF.